Following are 17 T cell receptor beta chains from one sample sequenced in a study of CD8 T cell repertoires and HIV-1 epitope variants. Assay used: immunoSEQ multiplex PCR; TCRdb lists only in-frame clones, some missing. The profile covers some 3,500 clones, with more than 55% appearing a single time and around two fifths taken by the ten largest. The antigens of these receptors remain unknown. The specimen was cultured CD8+ T cells derived from PBMCs. These receptors all come from a male donor with HIV.

The CDR3 loop is CASSEGSSGSSYNEQFF. The CDR3 bases are TGTGCCAGCAGCGAAGGGAGTAGCGGGAGCTCCTACAATGAGCAGTTCTTC. This chain connects TRBV13 to TRBJ2-1; the match to TRBD2 covers 9 bases. Germline-derived CDR1 and CDR2 are PRHDT and FYEKMQ (reference sequence). The CDR3 is 17 residues long. The junction had 8 bases not matched to a gene; V was cut back by 5 bases and J by 0 bases.

The chain couples TRBV13 to TRBJ2-3; 14 bases fit TRBD2. In germline, CDR1 is PRHDT, CDR2 FYEKMQ (reference sequence). The CDR3 covers 15 residues. V lost 5 bases to trimming and J lost 3 bases; unmatched junction nucleotides: 1. The CDR3 protein is CASSRLAGGTDTQYF. The CDR3, as DNA: TGTGCCAGCAGCCGACTAGCGGGGGGGACAGATACGCAGTATTTT. Variable domain in full (rest from reference TRBV13 and TRBJ2-3): AAGVIQSPRHLIKEKRETATLKCYPIPRHDTVYWYQQGPGQDPQFLISFYEKMQSDKGSIPDRFSAQQFSDYHSELNMSSLELGDSALYFCASSRLAGGTDTQYFGPGTRLTVL.

The chain couples TRBV5-4 to TRBJ2-3; TRBD2 agrees at 7 bases. This CDR3 region has 16 residues. From germline, CDR1 is SGHNT and CDR2 YYREEE (reference sequence). V shed 4 bases and J 1 base; nucleotides not matched to a gene: 9. CDR3 sequence: CASSGGGTRGTDTQYF. The CDR3 DNA follows: TGTGCCAGCAGCGGGGGAGGGACGAGGGGCACAGATACGCAGTATTTT.

A few counts support this clone. The rearrangement uses TRBV28 and TRBJ2-7, with D perhaps being TRBD1 or TRBD2 (6 bases each). The CDR3 extends over 15 amino acids. Trimming removed 7 bases from V and 2 bases from J, with 18 bases in between. The germline V gene encodes CDR1 MDHEN and CDR2 SYDVKM. Here the CDR3 reads CASTKGWGAAYEQYF. DNA of the CDR3: TGTGCCAGCACCAAGGGGTGGGGGGCCGCCTACGAGCAGTACTTC.

The rearrangement links TRBV10-2 to TRBJ2-1, with D perhaps TRBD1 (6 bases). There are 11 residues in the CDR3. Trimming removed 5 bases from V and 7 bases from J, with 6 bases in between. Germline V gene sequence: CDR1 WSHSY, CDR2 SAAADI. The CDR3 sequence: CASSTGNEQFF. CDR3 sequence (DNA): TGCGCCAGCAGTACAGGGAATGAGCAGTTCTTC.

The chain uses TRBV10-1 and TRBJ2-1, with D perhaps matching TRBD1 (6 bases). CDR1 is WNHNN, CDR2 SYGVQD, per germline (reference sequence). The CDR3 has 13 residues. Deletions cut 5 bases from V and 8 bases from J, with 13 bases between. In DNA form, the CDR3 reads TGCGCCAGCAGTCGGACAGTAACTGATGAGCAGTTCTTC. As protein: CASSRTVTDEQFF.

The chain couples TRBV7-9 to TRBJ1-1; no reliable D call. This CDR3 has 12 residues. Germline assignment: CDR1 SEHNR and CDR2 FQNEAQ (reference sequence). V was cut by 5 bases and J by 0 bases, with 4 bases left in between. The CDR3, as DNA: TGTGCCAGCAGCCAAGTGAACACTGAAGCTTTCTTT. Protein sequence: CASSQVNTEAFF.

This clone occurred a few times. The genes are TRBV7-2 and TRBJ1-5, with D perhaps TRBD1 (5 bases). Trimming took off 5 bases at V and 2 bases at J, with 16 bases between the two ends. CDR3 length equals 16 residues. The germline gives CDR1 SGHTA, CDR2 FQGNSA. The CDR3 region has the DNA TGTGCCAGCAGCCTGTGGGGGGACCTAGGCAATCAGCCCCAGCATTTT. Translating it yields CASSLWGDLGNQPQHF.

This clone was detected only a few times. This chain uses TRBV18 with TRBJ2-1; 9 positions match TRBD1. In germline, CDR1 is KGHSH, CDR2 LQKENI. The V and J ends lost 2 bases and 5 bases, in that order; junction bases with no gene match: 4. This CDR3 is 15 amino acids long. CDR3 amino acids: CASSPTGQGHNEQFF. The CDR3 bases are TGTGCCAGCTCACCAACAGGACAGGGGCACAATGAGCAGTTCTTC.

This clone was counted a few times. This chain joins TRBV2 and TRBJ2-1, with D possibly TRBD2 on 7 matching bases. Trimming took 5 bases from V and 6 from J, leaving 23 bases between them. Germline CDR1 reads SNHLY; CDR2 reads FYNNEI. The CDR3 length is 17 residues. In nucleotides, the CDR3 is TGTGCCAGCAGTCCGCTTAGCGGAGGGGGGGCGTTCAATGAGCAGTTCTTC. It yields the protein CASSPLSGGGAFNEQFF.

The chain carries TRBV7-2 and TRBJ2-1; TRBD2 is a possible D gene (6 bases). This CDR3 region has 15 residues. Trimming took 2 bases from V and 2 from J, leaving 10 bases between them. Germline V gene data show CDR1 as SGHTA and CDR2 as FQGNSA. The CDR3 is CASSLKGGAYNEQFF. Written as DNA, the CDR3 is TGTGCCAGCAGCTTAAAAGGAGGGGCCTACAATGAGCAGTTCTTC.

This chain links TRBV4-3 with TRBJ1-5; D not resolved. The germline gives CDR1 LGHNA, CDR2 YSLEER. The CDR3 runs 13 residues. V shed 0 bases and J shed 4 bases, with 4 bases lying between them. The CDR3 is CASSQEVNQPQHF. The CDR3 DNA sequence: TGCGCCAGCAGCCAAGAGGTGAATCAGCCCCAGCATTTT.

This rearrangement joins TRBV9 to TRBJ2-2, with D unclear. V gave up 0 bases and J gave up 5 bases, with 11 bases separating them. CDR1 is SGDLS and CDR2 is YYNGEE in the germline V gene. The CDR3 is made up of 15 amino acids. The CDR3 spells CASSVGGDGTGELFF. CDR3 DNA: TGTGCCAGCAGCGTAGGAGGCGACGGGACCGGGGAGCTGTTTTTT.

This chain uses TRBV5-1 with TRBJ2-1; TRBD2 might be the D (5 bases). Trimming took off 1 base at V and 6 bases at J, with 11 bases between the two ends. CDR1 and CDR2 (germline): SGHRS, YFSETQ. The CDR3 is made up of 14 amino acids. DNA for the CDR3: TGCGCCAGCAGCTTGAACCGGGGTACCAATGAGCAGTTCTTC. This gives the protein CASSLNRGTNEQFF.

The chain combines TRBV6-5 with TRBJ1-1, with TRBD1 identical over 9 bases. CDR3 length: 13 residues. Trimming took 6 bases from V and 11 from J; bases not matched to a gene: 10. Germline CDR1 MNHEY, CDR2 SVGAGI. CDR3 DNA sequence: TGTGCCAGCAGCCTCCGGACAGGGGCCGCCGCTTTCTTT. Translating gives CASSLRTGAAAFF.

This clone qualifies as large (0.1 to 1%). This sample also contains other DNA sequences that code for the same CDR3. Here the CDR3 reads CASSPSYSNQPQHF. Written as DNA, the CDR3 is TGTGCCAGCAGCCCGAGCTATAGCAATCAGCCCCAGCATTTT. This chain uses TRBV7-9 with TRBJ1-5, with D unclear. CDR3 length: 14 amino acids. Looked up from germline, CDR1 is SEHNR and CDR2 is FQNEAQ (reference sequence). Trimming removed 5 bases at V and 0 bases at J, with 8 bases between.

This clone was detected only a few times. The chain couples TRBV28 to TRBJ2-1; 7 bases match TRBD1. Per germline, CDR1 MDHEN and CDR2 SYDVKM. J was trimmed by 4 bases and V by 5 bases; bases with no gene match: 5. CDR3 size: 14 residues. The CDR3, as DNA: TGTGCCAGCAGTGCCGGACAGGCTTACAATGAGCAGTTCTTC. This encodes CASSAGQAYNEQFF.